The 27 T cell receptor beta chains below were found in one sample sequenced in a study of B cell selection in AIRE deficiency. Regulatory T cells were sorted as CD4+CD25hiCD127low/negative cells. The data were produced by immunoSEQ multiplex PCR, yet TCRdb's version contains in-frame clones alone and is incomplete. The repertoire holds 20,000 to 25,000 clones, with less than 95% as singletons. Specimen: Tregs sorted from PBMCs. Receptors were obtained from a human donor with AIRE deficiency.

This clone was seen just once. This chain links TRBV29-1 with TRBJ2-2; D unclear. The V gene's germline CDR1 is SQVTM and CDR2 ANQGSEA. CDR3 length: 13 residues. V lost 6 bases to trimming and J lost 7 bases, with 15 bases between them. The CDR3 loop is CSVGRSLGGELFF. The CDR3, as DNA: TGCAGCGTCGGTCGTAGTCTGGGCGGGGAGCTGTTTTTT.

The chain carries TRBV7-2 and TRBJ2-7; TRBD2 agrees at 7 bases. Germline loops: CDR1 SGHTA, CDR2 FQGNSA. J lost 6 bases, V lost 5 bases, and 7 bases had no gene match. The CDR3 consists of 13 residues. The CDR3 coding sequence is TGTGCCAGCAGCGGGGCGGGAGTAGGCGAGCAGTACTTC. Translating it yields CASSGAGVGEQYF.

The rearrangement links TRBV28 to TRBJ2-4; D call uncertain. V lost 5 bases and J lost 5, with 10 bases in between. CDR3 length: 13 residues. The germline CDR1 and CDR2 sequences are MDHEN and SYDVKM. CDR3: CASSLPYENIQYF. As DNA, the CDR3 is TGTGCCAGCAGTCTTCCTTATGAAAACATTCAGTACTTC. Together with reference TRBV28 and TRBJ2-4, the CDR3 gives the full variable domain: DVKVTQSSRYLVKRTGEKVFLECVQDMDHENMFWYRQDPGLGLRLIYFSYDVKMKEKGDIPEGYSVSREKKERFSLILESASTNQTSMYLCASSLPYENIQYFGAGTRLSVL.

CDR3 nucleotide sequence: TGTGCCTGGAAGTCCCCCGGCTCCTACGAGCAGTACTTC. This gives the protein CAWKSPGSYEQYF. This chain links TRBV30 with TRBJ2-7; D unclear. With 4 bases removed from V and 0 bases from J, the gap between germline ends came to 10 bases. CDR1 GTSNPN and CDR2 SVGIG come from the germline V gene (reference sequence). The CDR3 loop spans 13 amino acids.

CDR3 loop: CASSSSGTGIYEQYF. The CDR3 bases are TGCGCCAGCAGCTCCAGCGGGACAGGCATTTACGAGCAGTACTTC. This chain uses TRBV5-1 with TRBJ2-7; weak D call: TRBD1 (8 bases). The CDR3 is 15 residues long. Germline values: CDR1 SGHRS, CDR2 YFSETQ. The ends were cut back, 3 bases at V and 4 bases at J, with 17 bases in the middle.

The V and J genes are TRBV15 and TRBJ1-1, with TRBD1 identical over 7 bases. Trimming cost V 4 bases and J 1 base; bases outside gene matches: 6. This CDR3 comprises 15 residues. The germline V gene encodes CDR1 LNHNV and CDR2 YYDKDF (reference sequence). The CDR3 protein is CATSISDRRNTEAFF. CDR3 bases: TGTGCCACCAGCATTTCGGACAGGAGGAACACTGAAGCTTTCTTT.

The chain recombines TRBV7-2 with TRBJ2-1; no clear D. V was pared by 3 bases and J by 0 bases, with 18 bases between. This CDR3 comprises 18 residues. Germline lookup yields CDR1 SGHTA and CDR2 FQGNSA. The CDR3 DNA reads TGTGCCAGCAGCTTCCCAAAAAGTGGCGCGAGCTCCTACAATGAGCAGTTCTTC. Its protein is CASSFPKSGASSYNEQFF. Based on the CDR3 plus reference TRBV7-2 and TRBJ2-1, the full variable domain is GAGVSQSPSNKVTEKGKDVELRCDPISGHTALYWYRQSLGQGLEFLIYFQGNSAPDKSGLPSDRFSAERTGGSVSTLTIQRTQQEDSAVYLCASSFPKSGASSYNEQFFGPGTRLTVL.

This clone was counted once. This chain links TRBV25-1 with TRBJ2-5; 9 bases agree with TRBD1. Germline V gene lookup returns CDR1 MGHDK and CDR2 SYGVNS. The CDR3 spans 14 residues. V gave up 4 bases and J gave up 3 bases; unmatched junction bases: 3. CDR3 sequence reads: CASSGDRAKETQYF. The DNA of the CDR3 is TGTGCCAGCAGTGGGGACAGGGCGAAAGAGACCCAGTACTTC.

The chain has TRBV6-6 and TRBJ2-6, with 11 bases matching TRBD1. Germline CDR1 MNHNY, CDR2 SVGAGI (reference sequence). V was pared by 5 bases and J by 4 bases, with 4 bases of the junction left unmatched. There are 16 residues in the CDR3. This chain's CDR3 is CASSRTGGAGANVLTF. Written as DNA, the CDR3 is TGTGCCAGCAGTCGGACAGGGGGCGCGGGGGCCAACGTCCTGACTTTC.

The rearrangement joins TRBV20-1 to TRBJ1-2; TRBD1 is a possible D gene (5 bases). The CDR3 has 11 residues. V was trimmed by 4 bases and J by 5 bases, leaving 8 bases between them. Germline CDR1 is DFQATT and CDR2 is SNEGSKA (reference sequence). The CDR3 loop is CSATGPYGYTF. The CDR3 region has the DNA TGCAGTGCTACGGGGCCTTATGGCTACACCTTC.

The rearrangement links TRBV5-1 to TRBJ1-2, with 7 bases lining up with TRBD1. This CDR3 comprises 14 residues. The germline CDR1 and CDR2 sequences are SGHRS and YFSETQ. J was trimmed by 5 bases and V by 4 bases; bases with no gene match: 8. In DNA form, the CDR3 reads TGCGCCAGCAGCGCCGGGACAGCGGGGTATGGCTACACCTTC. Protein product: CASSAGTAGYGYTF.

This chain uses TRBV29-1 with TRBJ2-7; tentative D call: TRBD1 (6 bases). Germline V CDR1 and CDR2: SQVTM, ANQGSEA. The V end was cut by 1 base, the J end by 3 bases, with 13 bases between. The CDR3 length is 14 residues. CDR3: CSVEVRDKGYEQYF. DNA of the CDR3: TGCAGCGTTGAAGTCCGGGACAAAGGCTACGAGCAGTACTTC.

CDR3 sequence reads: CASRLGLAGNEQYF. In DNA, the CDR3 is TGTGCCAGCCGCCTGGGACTAGCGGGGAACGAGCAGTACTTC. V is TRBV7-2 and J is TRBJ2-7, with 13 bases fitting TRBD2. CDR3 size: 14 residues. V lost 8 bases and J lost 5; bases outside the gene matches: 6. Germline V gives CDR1 SGHTA, CDR2 FQGNSA.

The V call is TRBV19, the J call TRBJ1-2; 7 bases fit TRBD1. Trimming at V came to 5 bases and at J to 4 bases, leaving 4 bases not matched to a gene. The CDR3 consists of 13 residues. Germline V CDR1 and CDR2: LNHDA, SQIVND (reference sequence). Here the CDR3 DNA reads TGTGCCAGTAGTCCGGGACAGCCCTATGGCTACACCTTC. It yields the protein CASSPGQPYGYTF.

The V call is TRBV23-1, the J call TRBJ2-1, with 14 bases matching TRBD2. TRBV23-1 is flagged as an ORF with uncertain function. The V segment lost 2 bases and the J segment 4 bases; nucleotides outside the gene matches: 13. This CDR3 comprises 20 residues. The CDR3 spells CASSQTPGLAGVGAYNEQFF. In DNA, the CDR3 is TGCGCCAGCAGTCAAACCCCGGGACTAGCGGGAGTAGGGGCGTACAATGAGCAGTTCTTC.

Of note for this clone: An end of the junction differs from the germline gene, which may be a read error. The chain employs TRBV6-1 and TRBJ2-7, with D uncertain. In germline, CDR1 is MNHNS, CDR2 SASEGT. This CDR3 is 12 amino acids long. CDR3 loop: CASSSLWGNNVF. DNA for the CDR3: TGTGCCAGCAGTTCCCTCTGGGGTAACAACGTATTC.

This chain joins TRBV5-1 and TRBJ2-7, with D tentatively TRBD2 (6 bases). This CDR3 has 16 residues. Germline loops: CDR1 SGHRS, CDR2 YFSETQ. V was trimmed by 4 bases and J by 6 bases, leaving 23 bases between them. The CDR3 is CASSHGSGALTGEQYF. DNA of the CDR3: TGCGCCAGCAGCCACGGGAGTGGAGCACTCACTGGCGAGCAGTACTTC.

This CDR3 reads CASSQDWGGEQFF. CDR3 coding DNA: TGCGCCAGCAGCCAAGATTGGGGGGGTGAGCAGTTCTTC. V gene TRBV4-3 combines with J gene TRBJ2-1; 7 bases agree with TRBD2. Germline-derived CDR1 and CDR2 are LGHNA and YSLEER. The CDR3 loop spans 13 amino acids. The trim removed 0 bases at V and 9 bases at J, leaving 2 bases unmatched.

For the CDR3, the DNA is TGTGCCAGCAGTTTTACAGGGGGGGGCCAGCATTTT. It yields the protein CASSFTGGGQHF. The rearrangement joins TRBV28 to TRBJ1-5, with TRBD1 matching over 8 bases. From germline, CDR1 is MDHEN and CDR2 SYDVKM. This CDR3 region has 12 residues. With V trimmed by 3 bases and J by 12 bases, 4 bases remained unmatched.

V is TRBV28 and J is TRBJ1-6, with 7 bases fitting TRBD1. Trimming at V came to 6 bases and at J to 8 bases, leaving 4 bases not matched to a gene. The CDR3 runs 13 residues. Germline assignment: CDR1 MDHEN and CDR2 SYDVKM. CDR3 region: CASRETGHSPLHF. In DNA form, the CDR3 reads TGTGCCAGCAGGGAGACAGGGCATTCACCCCTCCACTTT.

This clone was detected once. The chain joins TRBV2 to TRBJ2-2; the match to TRBD2 covers 7 bases. The CDR3 is made up of 13 amino acids. The V and J ends lost 8 bases and 3 bases, in that order; junction bases with no gene match: 3. From germline, CDR1 is SNHLY and CDR2 FYNNEI. CDR3 DNA sequence: TGTGCCAGCGCGGGAGAGTACACCGGGGAGCTGTTTTTT. It specifies CASAGEYTGELFF.

CDR3 sequence: CASKPTSGWGGAGETQYF. CDR3 sequence (DNA): TGTGCCAGTAAGCCTACGAGTGGTTGGGGCGGAGCAGGGGAGACCCAGTACTTC. V is TRBV19 and J is TRBJ2-5; possible D gene TRBD1, 5 bases. V gave up 7 bases and J gave up 5 bases, with 29 bases separating them. The CDR3 contains 18 residues. Germline CDR1 reads LNHDA; CDR2 reads SQIVND (reference sequence).

The chain has TRBV7-2 and TRBJ2-7; 8 bases map to TRBD2. Per the germline V gene, CDR1 is SGHTA and CDR2 is FQGNSA. Unmatched junction bases numbered 4, after V lost 4 bases and J lost 11 bases. The CDR3 loop spans 11 amino acids. The CDR3 DNA is TGTGCCAGCAGCTCAGCGGGAGTCAAGTACTTC. Translation: CASSSAGVKYF. Full variable domain (missing parts from reference TRBV7-2 and TRBJ2-7): GAGVSQSPSNKVTEKGKDVELRCDPISGHTALYWYRQSLGQGLEFLIYFQGNSAPDKSGLPSDRFSAERTGGSVSTLTIQRTQQEDSAVYLCASSSAGVKYFGPGTRLTVT.

This clone was seen once. This chain joins TRBV5-1 and TRBJ1-1, with 8 positions matching TRBD1. With 2 bases clipped from V and 4 bases from J, the junction kept 7 bases outside the gene matches. CDR1 is SGHRS and CDR2 is YFSETQ in the germline V gene. The CDR3 has 15 amino acids. CDR3 sequence reads: CASSFRQGLGTEAFF. The DNA of the CDR3 is TGCGCCAGCAGCTTTCGACAGGGGTTGGGCACTGAAGCTTTCTTT.

CDR3 sequence (DNA): TGTGCCATCATGCGGGAGTACGAGCAGTACTTC. It specifies CAIMREYEQYF. The V and J genes are TRBV10-3 and TRBJ2-7, with TRBD2 matching over 7 bases. Germline values: CDR1 ENHRY, CDR2 SYGVKD. The CDR3 consists of 11 residues. The J segment lost 4 bases and the V segment lost 7 bases, leaving 1 base of the junction unmatched.

The chain employs TRBV27 and TRBJ2-7; D is undetermined. The germline gives CDR1 MNHEY, CDR2 SMNVEV (reference sequence). This CDR3 is 13 amino acids long. Trimming pared 5 bases from V and 1 base from J, leaving 9 bases between. The CDR3: CASSQGRSYEQYF. CDR3 in DNA: TGTGCCAGCAGTCAAGGACGGTCCTACGAGCAGTACTTC.

This sequence joins TRBV6-6 and TRBJ2-2; D gene unclear. Germline V gene data show CDR1 as MNHNY and CDR2 as SVGAGI (reference sequence). Trimming cost V 2 bases and J 6 bases, with 13 bases left between them. CDR3 length equals 15 residues. CDR3 sequence (DNA): TGTGCCAGCAGTTACGGGCGCGGTTGGGCCGGGGAGCTGTTTTTT. Its protein product is CASSYGRGWAGELFF.